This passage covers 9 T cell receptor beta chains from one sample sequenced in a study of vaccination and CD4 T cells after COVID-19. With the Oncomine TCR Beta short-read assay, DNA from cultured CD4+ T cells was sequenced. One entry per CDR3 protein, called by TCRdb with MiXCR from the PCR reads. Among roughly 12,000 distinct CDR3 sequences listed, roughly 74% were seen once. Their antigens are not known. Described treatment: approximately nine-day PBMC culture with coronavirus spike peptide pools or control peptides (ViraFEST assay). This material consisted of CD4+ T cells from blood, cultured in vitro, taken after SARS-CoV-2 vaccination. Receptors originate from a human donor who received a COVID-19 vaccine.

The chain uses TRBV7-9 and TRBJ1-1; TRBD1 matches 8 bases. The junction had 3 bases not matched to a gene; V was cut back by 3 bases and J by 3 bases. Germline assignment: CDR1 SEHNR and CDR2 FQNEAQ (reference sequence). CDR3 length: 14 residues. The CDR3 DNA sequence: TGTGCCAGCAGCTTGGAACAGGGGGACACTGAAGCTTTCTTT. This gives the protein CASSLEQGDTEAFF.

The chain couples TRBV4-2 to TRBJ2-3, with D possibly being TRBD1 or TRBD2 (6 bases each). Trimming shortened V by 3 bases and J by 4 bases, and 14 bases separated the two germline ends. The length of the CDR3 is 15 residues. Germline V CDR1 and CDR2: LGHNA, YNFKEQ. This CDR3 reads CASSQEGTTPDTQYF. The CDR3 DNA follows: TGTGCCAGCAGCCAGGAGGGGACAACTCCAGATACGCAGTATTTT.

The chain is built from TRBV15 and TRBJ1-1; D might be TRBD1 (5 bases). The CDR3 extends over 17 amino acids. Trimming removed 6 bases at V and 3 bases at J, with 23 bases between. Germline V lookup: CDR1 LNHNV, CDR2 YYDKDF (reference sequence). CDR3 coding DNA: TGTGCCACCAGTTCCCTCATGGGGCGACCCTATGACACTGAAGCTTTCTTT. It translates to CATSSLMGRPYDTEAFF. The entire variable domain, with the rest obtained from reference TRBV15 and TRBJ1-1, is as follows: DAMVIQNPRYQVTQFGKPVTLSCSQTLNHNVMYWYQQKSSQAPKLLFHYYDKDFNNEADTPDNFQSRRPNTSFCFLDIRSPGLGDTAMYLCATSSLMGRPYDTEAFFGQGTRLTVV.

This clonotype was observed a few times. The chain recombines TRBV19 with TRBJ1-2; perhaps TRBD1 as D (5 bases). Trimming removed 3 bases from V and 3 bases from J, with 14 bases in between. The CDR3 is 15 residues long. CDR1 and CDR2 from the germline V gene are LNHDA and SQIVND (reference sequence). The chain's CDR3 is CASSIGPAGDYGYTF. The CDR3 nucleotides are TGTGCCAGTAGTATTGGGCCCGCGGGGGACTATGGCTACACCTTC.

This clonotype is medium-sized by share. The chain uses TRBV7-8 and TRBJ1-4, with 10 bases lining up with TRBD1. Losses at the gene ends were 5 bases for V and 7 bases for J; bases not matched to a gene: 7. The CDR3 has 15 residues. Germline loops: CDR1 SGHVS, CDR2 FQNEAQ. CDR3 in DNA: TGTGCCAGCAGCCAGGTGACAGGGGGCGTTGAAAAACTGTTTTTT. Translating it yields CASSQVTGGVEKLFF.

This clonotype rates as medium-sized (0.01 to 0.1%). The CDR3 spells CSGGQGRETQYF. CDR3 sequence (DNA): TGCAGCGGTGGCCAGGGGAGGGAGACCCAGTACTTC. V and J are TRBV20-1 and TRBJ2-5; perhaps D is TRBD1 or TRBD2 (6 bases each). CDR3 length: 12 residues. Germline CDR1 reads DFQATT; CDR2 reads SNEGSKA (reference sequence).

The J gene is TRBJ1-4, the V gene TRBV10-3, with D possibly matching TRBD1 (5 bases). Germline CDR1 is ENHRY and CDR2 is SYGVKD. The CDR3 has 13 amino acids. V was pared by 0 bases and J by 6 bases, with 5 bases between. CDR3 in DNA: TGTGCCATCAGTGAGTCGACAGATGAAAAACTGTTTTTT. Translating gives CAISESTDEKLFF.

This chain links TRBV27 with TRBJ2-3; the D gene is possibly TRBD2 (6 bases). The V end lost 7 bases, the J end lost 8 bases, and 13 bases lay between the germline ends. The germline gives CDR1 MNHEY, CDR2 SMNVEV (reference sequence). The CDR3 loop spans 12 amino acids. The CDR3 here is CASKAGGVTQYF. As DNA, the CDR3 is TGTGCCAGCAAAGCAGGAGGGGTTACGCAGTATTTT.

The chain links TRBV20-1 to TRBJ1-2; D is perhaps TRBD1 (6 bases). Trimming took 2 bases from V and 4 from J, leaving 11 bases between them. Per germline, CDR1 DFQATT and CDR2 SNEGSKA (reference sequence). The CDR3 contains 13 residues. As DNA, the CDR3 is TGCAGTGCTAGACGGACAGTCGGCTATGGCTACACCTTC. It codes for CSARRTVGYGYTF.